The 21 T cell receptor beta chains in this list originate from one sample, sequenced in a study of beta chain features in type 1 diabetes. Study conclusions and caveats: Researchers report that Type 1 diabetes patients had moderately but significantly shorter TCRB CDR3s across all four CD4+ subsets.

Their specific antigens are unknown. Isolated RNA was reverse transcribed in full, so expressed TCRB transcripts were sequenced. TCRdb keeps only in-frame clones here, not all; method: immunoSEQ multiplex PCR. Here the sample spans around 14,000 clones, roughly three quarters being singletons. Sequencing was performed on stem cell memory CD4+ T cells from blood. Every receptor here comes from a woman aged 18-30 years with type 1 diabetes.

The J gene is TRBJ2-3, the V gene TRBV7-9; 7 nucleotides align to TRBD1. The CDR3 is made up of 16 amino acids. Germline loops: CDR1 SEHNR, CDR2 FQNEAQ (reference sequence). V lost 5 bases, J lost 2 bases, and 10 bases stayed unmatched. CDR3 sequence (DNA): TGTGCCAGCAGCCAAAGGACAGGCCTCTTCACAGATACGCAGTATTTT. It encodes CASSQRTGLFTDTQYF.

This clone was detected a few times. The rearrangement uses TRBV29-1 and TRBJ1-1, with D tentatively TRBD1 (6 bases). This CDR3 contains 11 residues. Trimming shortened V by 6 bases and J by 4 bases, and 9 bases separated the two germline ends. Germline CDR1 reads SQVTM; CDR2 reads ANQGSEA. This CDR3 is CSVQGSTEAFF. The CDR3 coding sequence is TGCAGCGTCCAGGGGAGCACTGAAGCTTTCTTT.

The rearrangement links TRBV12-5 to TRBJ2-1; 7 bases are a match to TRBD2. With V trimmed by 7 bases and J by 2 bases, 8 bases remained unmatched. The CDR3 is 15 residues long. Germline CDR1 LGHNT, CDR2 FRNRAP. The CDR3 loop reads CASASTLAAYNEQFF. In DNA form, the CDR3 reads TGTGCTAGTGCCTCGACCCTAGCGGCCTACAATGAGCAGTTCTTC.

The V gene is TRBV23-1, the J gene TRBJ1-2; no firm D call. TRBV23-1 is an open reading frame whose function is uncertain. Trimming took off 6 bases at V and 3 bases at J, with 17 bases between the two ends. CDR3 size: 15 residues. CDR3 nucleotides: TGCGCCAGCAGCCCCAATCTCAACGGGGACTATGGCTACACCTTC. Translation gives CASSPNLNGDYGYTF.

This clone was counted a few times. The chain links TRBV30 to TRBJ1-4, with D unresolved. Trimming pared 2 bases from V and 7 bases from J, leaving 2 bases between. Germline values: CDR1 GTSNPN, CDR2 SVGIG (reference sequence). The CDR3 loop spans 10 amino acids. The CDR3 is CAWSREKLFF. The CDR3 nucleotides read TGTGCCTGGAGTCGTGAAAAACTGTTTTTT.

The chain links TRBV5-4 to TRBJ2-7; TRBD2 aligns across 12 bases. This CDR3 is 14 amino acids long. Germline trimming cut 4 bases from V and 4 bases from J; bases unmatched to any gene: 3. CDR1 and CDR2 from the germline V gene are SGHNT and YYREEE (reference sequence). CDR3 bases: TGTGCCAGCAGCCAAGGACTAGCGGGGTACGAGCAGTACTTC. This sequence encodes CASSQGLAGYEQYF.

J is TRBJ2-1 and V is TRBV15; the D gene is possibly TRBD1 (6 bases). CDR3 length: 15 amino acids. CDR1 is LNHNV and CDR2 is YYDKDF in the germline V gene (reference sequence). V lost 0 bases and J lost 10, with 16 bases in between. In DNA form, the CDR3 reads TGTGCCACCAGCAGAGATAAGAGGACAGAGCGAGAGCAGTTCTTC. Its protein product is CATSRDKRTEREQFF.

The chain carries TRBV10-2 and TRBJ2-1, with 8 bases identical to TRBD2. The CDR3 extends over 19 amino acids. V gave up 5 bases and J gave up 5 bases; unmatched junction bases: 20. CDR1 WSHSY and CDR2 SAAADI come from the germline V gene. For the CDR3, the DNA is TGCGCCAGCAGTAGCCCCGTGGGGCGAGGACTAGCAGTTAACAATGAGCAGTTCTTC. Its translation is CASSSPVGRGLAVNNEQFF.

The V and J genes are TRBV12-5 and TRBJ1-2; D possibly corresponds to TRBD1 (6 bases). V lost 0 bases and J 4 bases, leaving 15 bases between the germline ends. The CDR3 is 16 amino acids. In germline, CDR1 is LGHNT, CDR2 FRNRAP. This CDR3 reads CASGLVLDSRAYGYTF. The CDR3 bases are TGTGCTAGTGGTTTGGTACTGGACAGTCGGGCCTATGGCTACACCTTC.

The rearrangement links TRBV6-6 to TRBJ1-1, with D unresolved. CDR1 is MNHNY, CDR2 SVGAGI, per germline (reference sequence). V was cut by 7 bases and J by 0 bases, with 12 bases left in between. There are 14 residues in the CDR3. The DNA of the CDR3 is TGTGCCAGCAAGAGGGTTTGGATGAACACTGAAGCTTTCTTT. Translated: CASKRVWMNTEAFF.

The rearrangement uses TRBV15 and TRBJ1-5, with D unclear. Germline V gives CDR1 LNHNV, CDR2 YYDKDF (reference sequence). V was cut by 5 bases and J by 6 bases, with 20 bases left in between. The CDR3 has 16 residues. CDR3 loop: CATSVRRVTGGQPQHF. The CDR3 DNA is TGTGCCACCAGCGTTCGTCGGGTTACTGGCGGTCAGCCCCAGCATTTT.

The chain joins TRBV2 to TRBJ1-2, with D perhaps matching TRBD1 (5 bases). Per germline, CDR1 SNHLY and CDR2 FYNNEI. This CDR3 spans 14 amino acids. Trimming took 1 base from V and 3 from J, leaving 9 bases between them. The CDR3 region is CASSEERGDYGYTF. As DNA, the CDR3 is TGTGCCAGCAGTGAAGAACGGGGGGACTATGGCTACACCTTC.

The rearrangement uses TRBV7-9 and TRBJ1-2, with 7 bases fitting TRBD1. This CDR3 spans 14 amino acids. Germline V gene data show CDR1 as SEHNR and CDR2 as FQNEAQ (reference sequence). The V gene end was trimmed by 3 bases and the J gene end by 5 bases; junction bases not matched to a gene: 6. The CDR3 DNA reads as TGTGCCAGCAGCTTCGAGGGGGCTTCTTATGGCTACACCTTC. As protein: CASSFEGASYGYTF.

The chain combines TRBV10-3 with TRBJ2-2; 8 bases are shared with TRBD2. V gave up 4 bases and J gave up 4 bases; unmatched junction bases: 17. Looked up from germline, CDR1 is ENHRY and CDR2 is SYGVKD. There are 19 residues in the CDR3. Written as DNA, the CDR3 is TGTGCCATCAGTGGTCGAAAAGCGGGAGACCCCCCACCCACCGGGGAGCTGTTTTTT. Protein: CAISGRKAGDPPPTGELFF.

CDR3 DNA sequence: TGTGCCAGCAGCCTGACGGGTTTAACTGAAGCTTTCTTT. Protein product: CASSLTGLTEAFF. This chain connects TRBV2 to TRBJ1-1; D unclear. This CDR3 has 13 amino acids. V was cut by 6 bases and J by 5 bases, with 13 bases left in between. Per the germline V gene, CDR1 is SNHLY and CDR2 is FYNNEI. The entire variable domain, with the rest obtained from reference TRBV2 and TRBJ1-1, is as follows: EPEVTQTPSHQVTQMGQEVILRCVPISNHLYFYWYRQILGQKVEFLVSFYNNEISEKSEIFDDQFSVERPDGSNFTLKIRSTKLEDSAMYFCASSLTGLTEAFFGQGTRLTVV.

The V gene is TRBV5-1, the J gene TRBJ2-5; 7 bases map to TRBD1. Germline lookup yields CDR1 SGHRS and CDR2 YFSETQ. V was pared by 2 bases and J by 5 bases, with 6 bases of the junction left unmatched. The CDR3 sequence is 14 residues long. DNA for the CDR3: TGCGCCAGCAGCTTACTTACAGGGGTCGAGACCCAGTACTTC. The encoded protein is CASSLLTGVETQYF. Supplemented by reference TRBV5-1 and TRBJ2-5, the full variable domain reads KAGVTQTPRYLIKTRGQQVTLSCSPISGHRSVSWYQQTPGQGLQFLFEYFSETQRNKGNFPGRFSGRQFSNSRSEMNVSTLELGDSALYLCASSLLTGVETQYFGPGTRLLVL.

V is TRBV28 and J is TRBJ2-5, with TRBD2 matching 9 bases. The end of the DNA fits TRBJ2-7 better, so the J call may be wrong. Germline assignment: CDR1 MDHEN and CDR2 SYDVKM. CDR3 length equals 15 residues. The CDR3 protein is CASSLGGRAGYEQYF. DNA for the CDR3: TGTGCCAGCAGTTTGGGCGGGAGGGCTGGGTACGAGCAGTACTTC.

This chain connects TRBV7-9 to TRBJ2-1, with 10 bases aligning to TRBD2. CDR3 size: 16 residues. V gave up 4 bases and J gave up 9 bases; unmatched junction bases: 12. CDR1 and CDR2 from the germline V gene are SEHNR and FQNEAQ (reference sequence). The CDR3 is CASSSLLAGLGVEQFF. The DNA for the CDR3 is TGTGCCAGCAGCTCCCTACTAGCGGGATTGGGTGTTGAGCAGTTCTTC.

The DNA of the CDR3 is TGTGCCAGCAGCTTAGGGCGACTAGCGGGAAGGTATTTT. Its protein is CASSLGRLAGRYF. The J gene is TRBJ2-3, the V gene TRBV7-9; 11 bases are a match to TRBD2. This CDR3 is 13 amino acids long. Looked up from germline, CDR1 is SEHNR and CDR2 is FQNEAQ (reference sequence). The ends lost 1 base at V and 14 bases at J; junction bases unmatched: 5. Combining the CDR3 with reference TRBV7-9 and TRBJ2-3 gives the whole variable domain DTGVSQNPRHKITKRGQNVTFRCDPISEHNRLYWYRQTLGQGPEFLTYFQNEAQLEKSRLLSDRFSAERPKGSFSTLEIQRTEQGDSAMYLCASSLGRLAGRYFGPGTRLTVL.

V gene TRBV7-2 combines with J gene TRBJ1-2; D perhaps matches TRBD1 (6 bases). The V gene's germline CDR1 is SGHTA and CDR2 FQGNSA. V lost 1 base and J 6 bases, leaving 12 bases between the germline ends. There are 14 residues in the CDR3. The CDR3 region is CASSLVRGAHGYTF. CDR3 sequence (DNA): TGTGCCAGCAGCTTAGTGCGGGGGGCGCATGGCTACACCTTC.

The sample holds one count of this clone. The genes are TRBV14 and TRBJ2-3; 7 nucleotides align to TRBD1. Germline CDR1 SGHDN, CDR2 FVKESK. The CDR3 length is 15 residues. V lost 4 bases, J lost 3 bases, and 7 bases stayed unmatched. The CDR3 DNA is TGTGCCAGCAGCCCCGGGACAGTCTATACAGATACGCAGTATTTT. Amino acid sequence: CASSPGTVYTDTQYF.